This entry lists 16 T cell receptor beta chains sequenced from one sample in a study of control samples from healthy donors and cancer patients. Generated by immunoSEQ multiplex PCR, the TCRdb table keeps only in-frame clones and is missing some. Of some 49,000 clones listed, around 85% are singletons. Material for sequencing was PBMCs. The receptors originated from a woman between 50 and 59 years old with lung cancer.

CDR3 nucleotides: TGTGCCAGCAGCGCATTTACAGGGGTGGCGGGGAGTAGCACAGATACGCAGTATTTT. Protein product: CASSAFTGVAGSSTDTQYF. This sequence joins TRBV9 and TRBJ2-3; a possible D gene is TRBD1 (7 bases). V was trimmed by 3 bases and J by 0 bases, leaving 23 bases between them. Germline CDR1 SGDLS, CDR2 YYNGEE. The CDR3 contains 19 residues.

The chain couples TRBV4-1 to TRBJ1-1, with D maybe TRBD1 (6 bases). The germline CDR1 and CDR2 sequences are MGHRA and YSYEKL. V was pared by 2 bases and J by 0 bases, with 13 bases between. CDR3 length: 16 amino acids. CDR3 protein: CASSQTTGRLNTEAFF. DNA of the CDR3: TGCGCCAGCAGCCAAACGACAGGAAGGTTGAACACTGAAGCTTTCTTT.

Only one count was recorded for this clone. CDR3 residues: CASSLATGPSTDTQYF. DNA of the CDR3: TGTGCCAGCAGCTTGGCGACAGGCCCGAGCACAGATACGCAGTATTTT. The rearrangement uses TRBV7-2 and TRBJ2-3; D is possibly TRBD1 (6 bases). With 3 bases removed from V and 0 bases from J, the gap between germline ends came to 13 bases. Germline values: CDR1 SGHTA, CDR2 FQGNSA. This CDR3 is built from 16 residues.

The V and J genes are TRBV6-4 and TRBJ1-6, with D possibly TRBD1 on 6 matching bases. V lost 3 bases, J lost 9 bases, and 12 bases lay in between. This CDR3 spans 14 amino acids. CDR1 and CDR2 from the germline V gene are MRHNA and SNTAGT. CDR3 in amino acids: CASSEGGSASPLHF. The CDR3 DNA reads as TGTGCCAGCAGTGAAGGGGGGTCGGCTTCACCCCTCCACTTT.

This clone was observed a single time. The rearrangement uses TRBV10-3 and TRBJ1-2; tentative D call: TRBD1 (6 bases). The CDR3 covers 14 residues. The germline CDR1 and CDR2 sequences are ENHRY and SYGVKD. V was clipped by 0 bases and J by 8 bases, with 13 bases between them. Here the CDR3 reads CAISESEQGRGYTF. The CDR3 DNA reads as TGTGCCATCAGTGAGTCGGAACAGGGACGAGGCTACACCTTC.

The V and J genes are TRBV7-9 and TRBJ1-2, with D possibly TRBD1 on 6 matching bases. CDR1 is SEHNR, CDR2 FQNEAQ, per germline (reference sequence). The CDR3 contains 16 residues. V dropped 0 bases and J dropped 5 bases, with 16 bases sitting between them. The CDR3 coding sequence is TGTGCCAGCAGCTTAGCGGGGGCCGCGGGGAGGTATGGCTACACCTTC. It specifies CASSLAGAAGRYGYTF.

This rearrangement joins TRBV5-4 to TRBJ1-2; 7 nucleotides match TRBD1. Germline-derived CDR1 and CDR2 are SGHNT and YYREEE (reference sequence). The CDR3 spans 15 residues. Losses at the gene ends were 7 bases for V and 5 bases for J; bases not matched to a gene: 14. CDR3 DNA sequence: TGTGCCAGCGTAGACCGAGGGGGCGCAGCGTATGGCTACACCTTC. Its translation is CASVDRGGAAYGYTF. The full variable domain, completed using reference TRBV5-4 and TRBJ1-2, is ETGVTQSPTHLIKTRGQQVTLRCSSQSGHNTVSWYQQALGQGPQFIFQYYREEENGRGNFPPRFSGLQFPNYSSELNVNALELDDSALYLCASVDRGGAAYGYTFGSGTRLTVV.

The V and J genes are TRBV7-8 and TRBJ2-7; 8 bases are a match to TRBD1. V was clipped by 2 bases and J by 2 bases; unmatched bases: 5. This CDR3 is 15 amino acids long. CDR1 is SGHVS, CDR2 FQNEAQ, per germline. The CDR3 is CASSLFRDRPYEQYF. Here the CDR3 DNA reads TGTGCCAGCAGCTTATTCCGGGACAGGCCCTACGAGCAGTACTTC.

V gene TRBV29-1 combines with J gene TRBJ1-1, with D perhaps TRBD1 (5 bases). CDR1 and CDR2 (germline): SQVTM, ANQGSEA. V lost 5 bases, J lost 2 bases, and 6 bases lay in between. CDR3 length equals 11 residues. Here the CDR3 reads CSVQGNTEAFF. The CDR3 bases are TGCAGCGTTCAGGGAAACACTGAAGCTTTCTTT.

The rearrangement uses TRBV24-1 and TRBJ2-5; D unclear. The V end was cut by 4 bases, the J end by 5 bases, with 16 bases between. In germline, CDR1 is KGHDR, CDR2 SFDVKD. The CDR3 spans 15 residues. The CDR3 loop is CATSDAVRDGETQYF. CDR3 nucleotides: TGTGCCACCAGTGACGCTGTCCGAGATGGGGAGACCCAGTACTTC.

This chain connects TRBV3-1 (or the pseudogene TRBV3-2) to TRBJ2-2; 8 bases are a match to TRBD1. Germline lookup yields CDR1 LGHDT and CDR2 YNNKEL (reference sequence). CDR3 length: 18 amino acids. V dropped 1 base and J dropped 0; count of bases not matched to a gene: 7. The CDR3 DNA is TGTGCCAGCAGCCAAGGTCCCCAGGGGGCTGCGAACACCGGGGAGCTGTTTTTT. It specifies CASSQGPQGAANTGELFF.

The chain recombines TRBV6-6 with TRBJ2-4; 9 bases are a match to TRBD1. The V and J ends lost 5 bases and 1 base, in that order; junction bases with no gene match: 9. Germline CDR1 is MNHNY and CDR2 is SVGAGI (reference sequence). CDR3 length equals 17 residues. The CDR3 reads CASSQKTGQGAKNIQYF. The CDR3 nucleotides read TGTGCCAGCAGTCAGAAGACGGGACAGGGTGCCAAAAACATTCAGTACTTC.

The gene calls are TRBV18 and TRBJ2-7; the D gene is possibly TRBD1 (5 bases). V shed 3 bases and J shed 1 base, with 16 bases lying between them. The CDR3 runs to 16 residues. Germline V gene sequence: CDR1 KGHSH, CDR2 LQKENI. Here the CDR3 DNA reads TGTGCCAGCTCACCGGAAGCAAACAGGCGATCCTACGAGCAGTACTTC. Its protein product is CASSPEANRRSYEQYF.

V gene TRBV25-1 combines with J gene TRBJ2-1; either TRBD1 or TRBD2 may fit D (5 bases each). The germline gives CDR1 MGHDK, CDR2 SYGVNS. The CDR3 spans 14 residues. Trimming removed 6 bases at V and 4 bases at J, with 13 bases between. The DNA for the CDR3 is TGTGCCAGCAGGGGGGAGCAGGCATACAATGAGCAGTTCTTC. As protein: CASRGEQAYNEQFF.

The chain is built from TRBV5-1 and TRBJ1-2; D not resolved. V was cut by 3 bases and J by 8 bases, with 23 bases left in between. The germline CDR1 and CDR2 sequences are SGHRS and YFSETQ. This CDR3 comprises 16 residues. The CDR3 coding sequence is TGCGCCAGCAGCTCCCTAGATAGGATAGGACCAAGAGGCTACACCTTC. This sequence encodes CASSSLDRIGPRGYTF.

This clone has a single count. The chain links TRBV6-5 to TRBJ1-2; D remains unclear. CDR1 and CDR2 (germline): MNHEY, SVGAGI. Trimming took 6 bases from V and 8 from J, leaving 16 bases between them. The CDR3 contains 13 residues. Here the CDR3 reads CASSTGDGGGYTF. For the CDR3, the DNA is TGTGCCAGCAGCACTGGGGATGGTGGGGGCTACACCTTC.